The clone carrying this T cell receptor (beta chain) was recorded at least ten times. The germline V gene has CDR1 SGDLS and CDR2 YYNGEE. Between the trimmed V and J ends, which lost 4 bases and 0 bases, there was a span of 11 bases. The CDR3 is 14 residues long. All patients reached thyroid surgery having received no treatment beforehand. The sample is drawn from a study of metastatic and nonmetastatic thyroid tumors. TCRdb reprocessed the PCR reads using MiXCR. The sample holds 43,000 or so clones, approximately 15% seen once. This chain joins TRBV9 and TRBJ2-7; D unclear. What was sequenced was blood. This clonotype originated in a female donor with papillary thyroid cancer or a benign thyroid nodule (not recorded which). Some clones in this sample may be carry-over from other donors' samples. CDR3 DNA: TGTGCCAGCAGCTTGATGACATCCTCCTACGAGCAGTACTTC. It yields the protein CASSLMTSSYEQYF.